This T cell receptor beta chain was recovered during a study of T-cell reconstitution after alpha-beta-depleted transplantation in children. Whole-study findings and limits: Reported findings indicate that, about two months after transplant, alpha-beta T cells came from several hundred expanded clones, which were derived from non-depleted graft cells. At day 60, the high TCRbeta diversity found in some patients originated from recipient T cells and thymic progenitors that had survived. T-cell counts and diversity at one year post-transplant came mainly from newly produced T cells.

A library of TCRbeta sequences, prepared with unique molecular identifiers, was generated. One entry per CDR3 protein results from TCRdb running MiXCR on the PCR reads. The sample includes approximately 350,000 distinct CDR3 sequences, about 17% of them seen just once. V was cut by 0 bases and J by 2 bases, with 5 bases left in between. The CDR3 sequence is 13 residues long. Germline loops: CDR1 MGHRA, CDR2 YSYEKL. This clonotype was recorded a few times. Its antigen remains unknown. This sequence originates from a male patient between 2 and 10 years old who had a stem cell transplant for acute lymphoblastic leukemia, so the T cells may come from the graft donor. The chain combines TRBV4-1 with TRBJ2-7; D gene unclear. The sequenced sample was PBMCs, mostly from graft donor cells, obtained 360 days after TCRalphabeta/CD19-depleted stem cell transplant. The CDR3 reads CASSQELPYEQYF. DNA for the CDR3: TGCGCCAGCAGCCAAGAGTTGCCCTACGAGCAGTACTTC.